This T cell receptor beta chain was retrieved from a study of blood T cells in healthy people across ages. The use of a sample-barcoded 5' primer and a J-beta primer mix characterized a second PCR of roughly 7 to 12 cycles. One entry per CDR3 protein, called by TCRdb with MiXCR from the 5' RACE reads. This table has 1.5 million to 2 million distinct CDR3 sequences, roughly 43% appearing once. General study points: With naive T cell percentage, TCR beta diversity showed a strong correlation.

Only a few counts were recorded for this clonotype. Its antigen remains unknown. The CDR3 totals 15 residues. Germline CDR1 and CDR2: SEHNR and FQNEAQ (reference sequence). The V and J ends lost 1 base and 5 bases respectively, with 14 bases between them. J is TRBJ1-2 and V is TRBV7-9; D ambiguous. This receptor was obtained from a human donor in good health. Sequencing used blood. CDR3 DNA: TGTGCCAGCAGCTTAGATGGGAGCGGTCGATATGGCTACACCTTC. Translating it yields CASSLDGSGRYGYTF.